Listed below are T cell receptor beta chains from one sample, sequenced in a study of shared clonotypes between healthy human individuals. Sequenced by immunoSEQ multiplex PCR; TCRdb stores in-frame clones only, minus some. This table holds hundreds of thousands of clones, about 96% found once. The sample taken for sequencing was naive CD4+ T cells sorted from blood. The receptors shown here come from a woman aged 25 to 39 in good health. The CDR3 runs from the conserved cysteine through the conserved F or W. Fields, in order: clone size, D gene, J gene, V gene, CDR3 protein, CDR3 DNA. A D gene is named only where the DNA matches it firmly. Some rows mark clone size as missing; the rest say once, few, many or name a class of expanded clone.

size: -; D: TRBD1; J: TRBJ2-5; V: TRBV10-3; CDR3: CAIRPDRDETQYF; DNA: TGTGCCATCAGGCCGGACAGGGACGAGACCCAGTACTTC
size: -; D: -; J: TRBJ2-7; V: TRBV5-4; CDR3: CASSLAGGPEQYF; DNA: TGTGCCAGCAGCTTGGCCGGAGGCCCCGAGCAGTACTTC
size: -; D: TRBD1; J: TRBJ1-2; V: TRBV28; CDR3: CASSSDRGYGYTF; DNA: TGTGCCAGCAGCTCTGACAGGGGCTATGGCTACACCTTC
size: -; D: -; J: TRBJ2-2; V: TRBV27; CDR3: CASRPGLTNTGELFF; DNA: TGTGCCAGCAGGCCGGGACTGACGAACACCGGGGAGCTGTTTTTT
size: -; D: -; J: TRBJ1-3; V: TRBV29-1; CDR3: CSVGMRNTIYF; DNA: TGCAGCGTCGGCATGCGAAACACCATATATTTT
size: -; D: -; J: TRBJ2-7; V: TRBV11-2; CDR3: CASKDTASYEQYF; DNA: TGTGCCAGCAAAGACACCGCTTCCTACGAGCAGTACTTC
size: -; D: -; J: TRBJ1-1; V: TRBV11-2; CDR3: CASSSLQGGTEAFF; DNA: TGTGCCAGCAGCTCGCTACAGGGTGGTACTGAAGCTTTCTTT
size: once; D: -; J: TRBJ2-1; V: TRBV11-2; CDR3: CASSSGEQFF; DNA: TGTGCCAGCAGCTCAGGGGAGCAGTTCTTC
size: -; D: TRBD1; J: TRBJ2-7; V: TRBV11-2; CDR3: CASSLVDWYRQGNEQYF; DNA: TGTGCCAGCAGCTTAGTGGATTGGTATCGACAGGGGAACGAGCAGTACTTC
size: -; D: -; J: TRBJ1-1; V: TRBV19; CDR3: CASSTPTNRVLNTEAFF; DNA: TGTGCCAGTAGTACCCCCACTAACAGGGTTCTGAACACTGAAGCTTTCTTT
size: -; D: -; J: TRBJ2-1; V: TRBV5-4; CDR3: CASSLGQTQFF; DNA: TGTGCCAGCAGCTTGGGTCAGACCCAGTTCTTC
size: -; D: -; J: TRBJ2-3; V: TRBV27; CDR3: CASSTRRGPGGTDTQYF; DNA: TGTGCCAGCAGTACCCGACGAGGGCCGGGAGGCACAGATACGCAGTATTTT
size: -; D: TRBD2; J: TRBJ2-1; V: TRBV27; CDR3: CASTTAGGAYNEQFF; DNA: TGTGCCAGCACAACGGCGGGAGGTGCGTACAATGAGCAGTTCTTC
size: -; D: TRBD2; J: TRBJ2-7; V: TRBV27; CDR3: CASSSRGRKRDSYEQYF; DNA: TGTGCCAGCAGTTCGCGGGGTCGAAAGCGGGATTCGTACGAGCAGTACTTC
size: -; D: -; J: TRBJ1-4; V: TRBV7-9; CDR3: CASSSGRQTNEKLFF; DNA: TGTGCCAGCAGCTCGGGGAGGCAGACTAATGAAAAACTGTTTTTT
size: -; D: -; J: TRBJ2-2; V: TRBV10-1; CDR3: CASSDGGRNTGELFF; DNA: TGCGCCAGCAGTGATGGGGGAAGGAACACCGGGGAGCTGTTTTTT
size: -; D: -; J: TRBJ2-7; V: TRBV27; CDR3: CASSLSIQDTYEQYF; DNA: TGTGCCAGCAGTTTATCGATACAGGATACCTACGAGCAGTACTTC
size: -; D: -; J: TRBJ2-1; V: TRBV4-1; CDR3: CASSQGTARTYNEQFF; DNA: TGCGCCAGCAGCCAAGGGACAGCCCGGACCTACAATGAGCAGTTCTTC
size: -; D: TRBD2; J: TRBJ2-7; V: TRBV28; CDR3: CASSSRNSGKHYEQYF; DNA: TGTGCCAGCAGTTCCAGAAATAGCGGGAAACACTACGAGCAGTACTTC
size: few; D: -; J: TRBJ2-7; V: TRBV6-5; CDR3: CASSYSFESDYEQYF; DNA: TGTGCCAGCAGTTACTCGTTCGAGTCGGACTACGAGCAGTACTTC
size: -; D: TRBD1; J: TRBJ2-7; V: TRBV6-6; CDR3: CASSRTGEEDEQYF; DNA: TGTGCCAGCAGTCGGACAGGGGAGGAGGACGAGCAGTACTTC
size: -; D: TRBD2; J: TRBJ2-2; V: TRBV4-2; CDR3: CASSQGLAGDTGELFF; DNA: TGTGCCAGCAGCCAAGGCCTAGCGGGAGACACCGGGGAGCTGTTTTTT
size: -; D: -; J: TRBJ1-1; V: TRBV5-1; CDR3: CASSLDGQGANTEAFF; DNA: TGCGCCAGCAGCTTGGATGGTCAGGGCGCGAACACTGAAGCTTTCTTT
size: -; D: -; J: TRBJ1-5; V: TRBV19; CDR3: CASSMPGVISNQPQHF; DNA: TGTGCCAGTAGTATGCCCGGGGTTATCAGCAATCAGCCCCAGCATTTT
size: -; D: -; J: TRBJ2-7; V: TRBV18; CDR3: CASSPLNLEMLEQYF; DNA: TGTGCCAGCTCACCCCTCAATTTGGAAATGTTAGAGCAGTACTTC
size: -; D: -; J: TRBJ2-7; V: TRBV5-1; CDR3: CASSVDQPSYEQYF; DNA: TGCGCCAGCAGCGTAGACCAGCCCTCCTACGAGCAGTACTTC
size: -; D: TRBD2; J: TRBJ2-2; V: TRBV4-2; CDR3: CASSGTSGRAGGTGELFF; DNA: TGTGCCAGCAGCGGTACTAGCGGGAGGGCCGGGGGTACCGGGGAGCTGTTTTTT
size: -; D: -; J: TRBJ1-6; V: TRBV30; CDR3: CAWSVEGQGPLHF; DNA: TGTGCCTGGAGTGTGGAGGGTCAGGGGCCCCTCCACTTT
size: -; D: TRBD1; J: TRBJ2-7; V: TRBV5-5; CDR3: CASQGTGSSYEQYF; DNA: TGTGCCAGCCAGGGGACAGGAAGCTCCTACGAGCAGTACTTC
size: -; D: -; J: TRBJ2-5; V: TRBV5-1; CDR3: CASSAGNSGTQYF; DNA: TGCGCCAGCAGCGCTGGGAATTCGGGAACCCAGTACTTC
size: -; D: -; J: TRBJ1-1; V: TRBV5-6; CDR3: CASSWGGTVMNTEAFF; DNA: TGTGCCAGCAGCTGGGGGGGTACCGTCATGAACACTGAAGCTTTCTTT
size: -; D: -; J: TRBJ2-7; V: TRBV28; CDR3: CASSVYWAYEQYF; DNA: TGTGCCAGCAGTGTATATTGGGCCTACGAGCAGTACTTC
size: -; D: -; J: TRBJ1-4; V: TRBV28; CDR3: CASRATGTGSNEKLFF; DNA: TGTGCCAGCAGGGCAACTGGAACAGGCAGTAATGAAAAACTGTTTTTT